This passage covers 12 T cell receptor beta chains from one sample sequenced in a study of CD8 T cells in ankylosing spondylitis. TCRdb redid the calling of the 5' RACE reads with MiXCR, one entry per CDR3 protein. The sample lists 100,000 to 150,000 distinct CDR3 sequences; approximately 13% were seen once. What was sequenced was blood, either unsorted or a sorted T cell fraction (not recorded which). The receptors here all came from a female donor with ankylosing spondylitis or in good health (not recorded which).

This clonotype has only a few counts. The chain carries TRBV7-3 and TRBJ2-3, with 8 positions matching TRBD2. The CDR3 runs 14 residues. From germline, CDR1 is SGHTA and CDR2 FQGTGA. J was trimmed by 6 bases and V by 5 bases; bases with no gene match: 7. The CDR3 sequence is CASSPGTRPDTQYF. The DNA of the CDR3 is TGTGCCAGCAGCCCCGGGACTAGACCCGATACGCAGTATTTT. Together with reference TRBV7-3 and TRBJ2-3, the CDR3 gives the full variable domain: GAGVSQTPSNKVTEKGKYVELRCDPISGHTALYWYRQSLGQGPEFLIYFQGTGAADDSGLPNDRFFAVRPEGSVSTLKIQRTERGDSAVYLCASSPGTRPDTQYFGPGTRLTVL.

This clonotype was seen a few times. CDR3 protein: CSVETAVQGSYEQYF. CDR3 nucleotides: TGCAGCGTTGAAACGGCCGTTCAGGGCTCCTACGAGCAGTACTTC. The genes are TRBV29-1 and TRBJ2-7; tentative D call: TRBD1 (5 bases). This CDR3 has 15 amino acids. From germline, CDR1 is SQVTM and CDR2 ANQGSEA. The ends were cut back, 2 bases at V and 0 bases at J, with 14 bases in the middle.

This clonotype was counted between two and nine times. The chain joins TRBV27 to TRBJ2-7; no clear D. Trimming stripped 6 bases from V and 0 bases from J, with 9 bases between. The CDR3 runs 13 residues. Germline-derived CDR1 and CDR2 are MNHEY and SMNVEV (reference sequence). Here the CDR3 reads CASRQWSSYEQYF. The CDR3 nucleotides are TGTGCCAGCAGACAGTGGAGCTCCTACGAGCAGTACTTC.

This clonotype was detected only a few times. V usage is TRBV6-2 or TRBV6-3 and J usage is TRBJ2-7, with D unclear. The V gene lost 3 bases and the J gene lost 7 bases, with 7 bases spanning the gap. CDR3 length: 11 residues. CDR1 is MNHEY, CDR2 SVGEGT, per germline. The CDR3, as DNA: TGTGCCAGCAGTTATCTACGGGAGCAGTACTTC. It encodes CASSYLREQYF.

There are a few counts of this clonotype. J is TRBJ2-7 and V is TRBV20-1; no definite D call. V shed 6 bases and J shed 2 bases, with 14 bases lying between them. Germline loops: CDR1 DFQATT, CDR2 SNEGSKA (reference sequence). This CDR3 comprises 13 residues. The CDR3, as DNA: TGCAGTGCGGCAGAGAGAATCCCCTACGAGCAGTACTTC. It yields the protein CSAAERIPYEQYF.

This clonotype showed up many times. V usage is TRBV20-1 and J usage is TRBJ2-1; D is unresolved. With 4 bases removed from V and 6 bases from J, the gap between germline ends came to 10 bases. The CDR3 extends over 12 amino acids. CDR1 and CDR2 from the germline V gene are DFQATT and SNEGSKA (reference sequence). CDR3 nucleotide sequence: TGCAGTGCTAACCCTTGGTCCAATGAGCAGTTCTTC. This codes for CSANPWSNEQFF.

This clonotype came up many times. The V call is TRBV20-1, the J call TRBJ1-1, with D tentatively TRBD1 (6 bases). Trimming removed 4 bases at V and 4 bases at J, with 19 bases between. Looked up from germline, CDR1 is DFQATT and CDR2 is SNEGSKA (reference sequence). This CDR3 comprises 15 residues. The CDR3 bases are TGCAGTGCTACGCCGCTCGGACAGCGGGGCACTGAAGCTTTCTTT. Its translation: CSATPLGQRGTEAFF.

This clonotype was picked up many times. The chain has TRBV20-1 and TRBJ1-2; D is unclear. The V gene's germline CDR1 is DFQATT and CDR2 SNEGSKA (reference sequence). The CDR3 has 13 amino acids. With 0 bases removed from V and 8 bases from J, the gap between germline ends came to 13 bases. In DNA, the CDR3 is TGCAGTGCTAGAGATCCGAGGGCTGGAGGCTACACCTTC. This encodes CSARDPRAGGYTF.

Notes on this clonotype: Its ends do not fully match the called genes, so a read error is possible. This sequence joins TRBV12-3 or TRBV12-4 and TRBJ2-5, with D possibly TRBD1 on 5 matching bases. There are 14 residues in the CDR3. The CDR3 is CAGRLDTGQETQYF. Written as DNA, the CDR3 is TGTGCCGGCAGATTGGACACCGGACAAGAGACCCAGTACTTC.

This clonotype was recorded at least ten times. The chain is built from TRBV12-3 or TRBV12-4 and TRBJ1-2, with a possible D match to TRBD1 (5 bases). The V and J ends lost 3 bases and 6 bases respectively, with 8 bases between them. CDR3 length equals 12 residues. The CDR3 sequence: CASSLTQDGYTF. CDR3 nucleotides: TGTGCCAGCAGTTTGACACAGGATGGCTACACCTTC.

In this sample, this clonotype turned up a few times. The chain recombines TRBV30 with TRBJ2-7; 16 positions match TRBD2. The CDR3 has 16 residues. The V gene's germline CDR1 is GTSNPN and CDR2 SVGIG (reference sequence). V lost 4 bases, J lost 5 bases, and 8 bases stayed unmatched. The CDR3 DNA reads TGTGCCTGGACCCTAGGGACTAGCGGGGGGGCCCACGAGCAGTACTTC. Its protein product is CAWTLGTSGGAHEQYF.

This chain connects TRBV3-1 to TRBJ2-1, with D possibly matching TRBD2 (6 bases). V was clipped by 3 bases and J by 15 bases, with 24 bases between them. CDR1 and CDR2 (germline): LGHDT, YNNKEL (reference sequence). This CDR3 is 15 amino acids long. The CDR3 DNA reads as TGTGCCAGCAGCCAGGCCGAAAAGTTGCGGGGCCACCGGTTCTTC. Translation: CASSQAEKLRGHRFF.